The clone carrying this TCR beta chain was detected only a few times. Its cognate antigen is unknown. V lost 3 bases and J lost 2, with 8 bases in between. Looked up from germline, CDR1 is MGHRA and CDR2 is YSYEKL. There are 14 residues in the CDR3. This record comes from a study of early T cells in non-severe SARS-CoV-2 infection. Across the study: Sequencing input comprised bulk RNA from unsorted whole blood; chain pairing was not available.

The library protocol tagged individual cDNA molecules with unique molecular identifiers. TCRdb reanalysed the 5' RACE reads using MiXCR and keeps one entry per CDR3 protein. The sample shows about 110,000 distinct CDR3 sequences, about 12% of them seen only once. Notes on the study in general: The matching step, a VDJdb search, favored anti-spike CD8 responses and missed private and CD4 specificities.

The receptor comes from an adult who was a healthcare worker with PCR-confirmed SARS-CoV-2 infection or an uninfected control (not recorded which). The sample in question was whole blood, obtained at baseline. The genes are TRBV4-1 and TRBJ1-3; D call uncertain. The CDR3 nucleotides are TGCGCCAGCAGCCAGGGTGGCCCTGGAAACACCATATATTTT. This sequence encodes CASSQGGPGNTIYF.